This TCR beta chain is from a study of PD-1 blockade in classical Hodgkin lymphoma. The length of the CDR3 is 16 residues. The V gene end was trimmed by 4 bases and the J gene end by 0 bases; junction bases not matched to a gene: 5. Germline loops: CDR1 MDHEN, CDR2 SYDVKM. Sequenced by immunoSEQ multiplex PCR; TCRdb stores in-frame clones only, minus some. The repertoire holds tens of thousands of clones, with about 85% as singletons. Documented time point: cycle 4 day 1 (C4D1), after six to seven weeks of nivolumab. Every one of the patients relapsed after autologous stem cell transplantation (brentuximab vedotin exposure was variable).

The source is a human donor with classical Hodgkin lymphoma. The specimen was peripheral blood mononuclear cells (PBMCs), collected before the fourth cycle of nivolumab. The genes are TRBV28 and TRBJ1-1, with TRBD1 identical over 10 bases. CDR3 sequence: CASSYPGQGLNTEAFF. DNA of the CDR3: TGTGCCAGCAGTTACCCGGGACAGGGGTTGAACACTGAAGCTTTCTTT. The whole variable domain, filled in from reference TRBV28 and TRBJ1-1, reads DVKVTQSSRYLVKRTGEKVFLECVQDMDHENMFWYRQDPGLGLRLIYFSYDVKMKEKGDIPEGYSVSREKKERFSLILESASTNQTSMYLCASSYPGQGLNTEAFFGQGTRLTVV.